This T cell receptor (beta chain) came from a study of CD8+CD57+ T cells in acquired aplastic anemia. Overall study context: Average DNA yield from sorted CD4+ and CD8+ cells was roughly 3.1 ug. Notes on the study in general: Sharing between patients and controls was observed for roughly 29 CD8+ CDR3 sequences.

Patients picked for sequencing had shown CD8+CD57+ cell expansion detected by flow cytometry. CDR3 and TCR beta VDJ profiling relied on a genomic DNA template. TCRdb reprocessed the reads via MiXCR and lists one record per CDR3 protein. The sample shows 150,000 to 200,000 distinct CDR3 sequences, about 50% of them seen only once. With respect to this clonotype: Its target is unknown.

Germline V lookup: CDR1 SGDLS, CDR2 YYNGEE. V shed 10 bases and J 6 bases; nucleotides not matched to a gene: 3. The CDR3 is 12 residues long. The material sequenced was sorted CD4+, CD8+, or CD8+CD57+ T cells (not recorded which) from PBMCs. The chain employs TRBV9 and TRBJ1-6, with 8 bases that match TRBD1. The clonotype comes from a human donor with aplastic anemia. The CDR3 spells CASGQVNSPLHF. In DNA, the CDR3 is TGTGCCTCGGGACAGGTTAATTCACCCCTCCACTTT.